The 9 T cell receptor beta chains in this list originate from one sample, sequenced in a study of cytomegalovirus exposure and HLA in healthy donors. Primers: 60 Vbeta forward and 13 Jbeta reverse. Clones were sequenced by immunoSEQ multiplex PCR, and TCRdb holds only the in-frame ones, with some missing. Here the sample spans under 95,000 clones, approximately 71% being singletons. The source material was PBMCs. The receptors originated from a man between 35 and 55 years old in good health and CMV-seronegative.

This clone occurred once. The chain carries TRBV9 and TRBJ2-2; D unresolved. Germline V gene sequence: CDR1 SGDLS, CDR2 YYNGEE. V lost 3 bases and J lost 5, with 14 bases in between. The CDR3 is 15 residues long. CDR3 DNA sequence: TGTGCCAGCAGCGCGAACCTTCAGACAACCGGGGAGCTGTTTTTT. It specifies CASSANLQTTGELFF. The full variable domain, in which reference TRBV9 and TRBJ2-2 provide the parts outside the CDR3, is DSGVTQTPKHLITATGQRVTLRCSPRSGDLSVYWYQQSLDQGLQFLIQYYNGEERAKGNILERFSAQQFPDLHSELNLSSLELGDSALYFCASSANLQTTGELFFGEGSRLTVL.

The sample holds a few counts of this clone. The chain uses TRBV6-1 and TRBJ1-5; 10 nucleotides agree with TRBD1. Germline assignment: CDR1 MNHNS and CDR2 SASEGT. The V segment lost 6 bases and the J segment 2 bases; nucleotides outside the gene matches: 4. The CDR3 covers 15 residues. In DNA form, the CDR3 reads TGTGCCAGCAGCGTGGACAGGGGGGGCAATCAGCCCCAGCATTTT. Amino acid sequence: CASSVDRGGNQPQHF.

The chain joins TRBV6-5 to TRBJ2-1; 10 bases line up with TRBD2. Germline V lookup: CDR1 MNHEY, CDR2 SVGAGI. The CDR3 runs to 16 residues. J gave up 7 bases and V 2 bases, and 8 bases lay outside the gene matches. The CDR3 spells CASSYNLAGDTNEQFF. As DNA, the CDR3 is TGTGCCAGCAGTTACAACCTAGCGGGAGATACGAATGAGCAGTTCTTC.

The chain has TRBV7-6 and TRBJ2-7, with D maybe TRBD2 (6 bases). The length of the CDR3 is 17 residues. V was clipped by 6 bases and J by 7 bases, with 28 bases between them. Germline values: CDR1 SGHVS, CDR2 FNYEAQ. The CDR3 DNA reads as TGTGCCAGCAGTTTTGGGGGGTCAGGTCCCGCTTCAGGAGAGCAGTACTTC. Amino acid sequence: CASSFGGSGPASGEQYF.

The CDR3 DNA reads as TGTGCCAGCTACGGACAGGGGTACTATGGCTACACCTTC. This gives the protein CASYGQGYYGYTF. This chain uses TRBV5-6 with TRBJ1-2; 9 bases are shared with TRBD1. This CDR3 comprises 13 residues. The ends lost 7 bases at V and 3 bases at J; junction bases unmatched: 4. In germline, CDR1 is SGHDT, CDR2 YYEEEE.

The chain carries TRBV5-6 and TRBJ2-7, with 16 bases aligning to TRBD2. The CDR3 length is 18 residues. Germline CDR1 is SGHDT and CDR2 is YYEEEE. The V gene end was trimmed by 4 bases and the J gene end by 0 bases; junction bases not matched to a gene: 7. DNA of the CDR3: TGTGCCAGCAGCGAGGGACTAGCGGGGGGGCTAAGCTCCTACGAGCAGTACTTC. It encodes CASSEGLAGGLSSYEQYF.

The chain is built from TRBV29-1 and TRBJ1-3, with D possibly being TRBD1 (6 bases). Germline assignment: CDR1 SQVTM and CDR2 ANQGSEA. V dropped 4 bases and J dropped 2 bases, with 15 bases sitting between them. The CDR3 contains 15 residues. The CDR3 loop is CSVGLSTGPGNTIYF. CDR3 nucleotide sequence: TGCAGCGTTGGGCTTAGTACAGGGCCTGGAAACACCATATATTTT.

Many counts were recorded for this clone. The CDR3 DNA reads as TGTGCCAGTAGCTTGTCGTCAGGGAACACTGAAGCTTTCTTT. It codes for CASSLSSGNTEAFF. The chain recombines TRBV19 with TRBJ1-1; D gene unclear. The CDR3 has 14 residues. V was shortened by 6 bases and J by 1 base, with 12 bases between the two germline ends. Looked up from germline, CDR1 is LNHDA and CDR2 is SQIVND (reference sequence).

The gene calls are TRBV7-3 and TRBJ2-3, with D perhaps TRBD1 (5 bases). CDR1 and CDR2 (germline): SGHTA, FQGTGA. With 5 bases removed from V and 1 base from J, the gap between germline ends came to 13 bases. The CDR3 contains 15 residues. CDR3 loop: CASSQDSYGTDTQYF. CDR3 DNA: TGTGCCAGCAGCCAAGACAGTTATGGCACAGATACGCAGTATTTT.